What follows describes a single T cell receptor beta chain. Its specificity is not known. This sample was taken from a study of graft-versus-host responses after intestinal transplantation. Here immunoSEQ multiplex PCR was the method, and the copy in TCRdb shows in-frame clones only, minus some. The table has fewer than 120,000 clones, roughly 95% seen once. V shed 2 bases and J shed 7 bases, with 18 bases lying between them. From germline, CDR1 is MNHEY and CDR2 SMNVEV (reference sequence). This CDR3 has 15 amino acids. The sequence was collected from a human donor who received an intestinal transplant. Source: unstimulated CD8+ T cells sorted from spleen or lymph node cells, taken before intestinal transplant. The V gene is TRBV27, the J gene TRBJ2-7; no reliable D call. CDR3 DNA: TGTGCCAGCAGTTTAATCCGGGCCTCGCATGAGGAGCAGTACTTC. Amino acids: CASSLIRASHEEQYF.